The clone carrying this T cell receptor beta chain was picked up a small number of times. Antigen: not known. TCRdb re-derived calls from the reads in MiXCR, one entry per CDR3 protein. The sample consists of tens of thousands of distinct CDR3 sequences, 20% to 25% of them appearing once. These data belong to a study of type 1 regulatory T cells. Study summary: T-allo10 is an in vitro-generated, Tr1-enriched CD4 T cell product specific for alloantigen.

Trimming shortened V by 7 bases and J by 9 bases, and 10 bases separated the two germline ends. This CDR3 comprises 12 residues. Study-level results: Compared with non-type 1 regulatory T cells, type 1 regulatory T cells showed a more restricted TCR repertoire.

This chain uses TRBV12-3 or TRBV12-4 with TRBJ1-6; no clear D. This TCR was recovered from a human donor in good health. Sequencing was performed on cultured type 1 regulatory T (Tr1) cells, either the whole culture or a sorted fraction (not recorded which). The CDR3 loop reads CASTSTSSPLHF. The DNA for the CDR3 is TGTGCCAGCACCTCTACCTCTTCACCCCTCCACTTT.